This entry lists 26 T cell receptor beta chains sequenced from one sample in a study of CXCR3-negative and CXCR3-positive naive CD8 T cells. General study findings and limits: CXCR3-positive naive cells carried more hydrophobic TRB CDR3s than CXCR3-negative naive cells did.

UMI-labeled TRB cDNA libraries were prepared by 5' RACE. TCRdb re-called the 5' RACE reads; every CDR3 protein appears as one record, without DNA. In total, the table holds roughly 65,000 distinct CDR3 sequences. Their recognized antigens are unknown. Sequenced sample: naive CXCR3+ CD8+ T cells from blood. Subset specified: CD45RO-CCR7+CD27+CD95- naive CD8+ T cells expressing CXCR3 (TNR3+). The receptors originated from a human donor in good health. Some clones in this sample may be carry-over from other donors' samples.

V is TRBV6-6 and J is TRBJ1-6; the D call from TCRdb, TRBD1, cannot be confirmed without DNA. The V gene's germline CDR1 is MNHNY and CDR2 SVGAGI (reference sequence). The CDR3 has 13 residues. CDR3 protein: CASSPGGGSPLHF.

The chain has TRBV5-6 and TRBJ1-1. Germline CDR1 reads SGHDT; CDR2 reads YYEEEE. The length of the CDR3 is 12 residues. CDR3: CASSFVGEQAFF. Combining the CDR3 with reference TRBV5-6 and TRBJ1-1 gives the whole variable domain DAGVTQSPTHLIKTRGQQVTLRCSPKSGHDTVSWYQQALGQGPQFIFQYYEEEERQRGNFPDRFSGHQFPNYSSELNVNALLLGDSALYLCASSFVGEQAFFGQGTRLTVV.

The V and J genes are TRBV5-1 and TRBJ2-7; TCRdb outputs TRBD1, but without DNA this stays unchecked. From germline, CDR1 is SGHRS and CDR2 YFSETQ. The CDR3 sequence is 13 residues long. This CDR3 reads CASGSGTDYEQYF.

This chain connects TRBV29-1 to TRBJ2-7. CDR1 is SQVTM, CDR2 ANQGSEA, per germline. The CDR3 is made up of 13 amino acids. The CDR3: CSVETGPTYEQYF.

The chain is built from TRBV6-4 and TRBJ1-1; the D gene TCRdb calls, TRBD1, cannot be checked with no DNA. Germline V gene lookup returns CDR1 MRHNA and CDR2 SNTAGT. This CDR3 is built from 13 residues. The CDR3 is CASSDGGHTEAFF.

V gene TRBV7-6 combines with J gene TRBJ2-7; the TCRdb call, TRBD1, lacks DNA for checking. Germline CDR1 reads SGHVS; CDR2 reads FNYEAQ. This CDR3 is 15 amino acids long. The CDR3 loop is CASSWAAGQSYEQYF.

The chain employs TRBV6-5 and TRBJ2-4; no DNA is available, so the TRBD1 call from TCRdb remains unchecked. The CDR3 length is 13 residues. In germline, CDR1 is MNHEY, CDR2 SVGAGI. CDR3 sequence: CASSPGAKNIQYF.

This rearrangement joins TRBV7-9 to TRBJ2-5. The CDR3 extends over 14 amino acids. Looked up from germline, CDR1 is SEHNR and CDR2 is FQNEAQ (reference sequence). CDR3 sequence reads: CASSPVRAKETQYF.

V usage is TRBV9 and J usage is TRBJ2-3; TCRdb calls TRBD1, which cannot be checked without DNA. The V gene's germline CDR1 is SGDLS and CDR2 YYNGEE. The CDR3 covers 15 residues. The CDR3 region is CASSVSGAHTDTQYF. Combining the CDR3 with reference TRBV9 and TRBJ2-3 gives the whole variable domain DSGVTQTPKHLITATGQRVTLRCSPRSGDLSVYWYQQSLDQGLQFLIQYYNGEERAKGNILERFSAQQFPDLHSELNLSSLELGDSALYFCASSVSGAHTDTQYFGPGTRLTVL.

V gene TRBV5-5 combines with J gene TRBJ2-7; TCRdb's D call, TRBD1, is unchecked because there is no DNA. CDR1 is SGHKS, CDR2 YYEKEE, per germline (reference sequence). This CDR3 is 14 amino acids long. The CDR3 here is CASSWAQGSYEQYF.

The chain employs TRBV27 and TRBJ2-7; without DNA, the TCRdb call of TRBD1 cannot be checked. Germline CDR1 is MNHEY and CDR2 is SMNVEV (reference sequence). CDR3 length: 16 residues. The CDR3 region is CASSSLVAEIPYEQYF.

The chain links TRBV2 to TRBJ2-1; TCRdb names TRBD1, which stays unverified in the absence of DNA. The V gene's germline CDR1 is SNHLY and CDR2 FYNNEI. The CDR3 spans 16 residues. CDR3 in amino acids: CASSEEGGGPYNEQLF.

The chain's CDR3 is CASGLLWGDEQFF. J is TRBJ2-1 and V is TRBV28; lacking DNA, the TRBD2 call made by TCRdb goes unchecked. This CDR3 spans 13 amino acids. Germline V gene lookup returns CDR1 MDHEN and CDR2 SYDVKM.

The chain combines TRBV20-1 with TRBJ2-1; TCRdb's D gene call, TRBD2, goes unchecked for lack of DNA. This CDR3 is built from 15 residues. The germline V gene has CDR1 DFQATT and CDR2 SNEGSKA (reference sequence). CDR3 loop: CSARSPRWGGNEQFF.

The V gene is TRBV7-8, the J gene TRBJ2-7. Germline-derived CDR1 and CDR2 are SGHVS and FQNEAQ. This CDR3 region has 14 residues. This chain's CDR3 is CASSPYTEYYEQYF.

The V and J genes are TRBV29-1 and TRBJ2-3; absent DNA, TCRdb's TRBD1 call cannot be checked. The CDR3 runs 15 residues. Looked up from germline, CDR1 is SQVTM and CDR2 is ANQGSEA. The CDR3 spells CSVVFWGSYTDTQYF.

This chain links TRBV29-1 with TRBJ2-3; lacking DNA, the TRBD2 call made by TCRdb goes unchecked. The CDR3 runs 15 residues. Germline-derived CDR1 and CDR2 are SQVTM and ANQGSEA. Here the CDR3 reads CSVDPRGLSTDTQYF.

This chain joins TRBV4-3 and TRBJ2-2; the D call of TRBD2 rests on TCRdb alone, since no DNA is present to check it. In germline, CDR1 is LGHNA, CDR2 YSLEER. The CDR3 is made up of 19 amino acids. CDR3 sequence reads: CASSQPLGLAGRSTGELFF.

The chain is built from TRBV2 and TRBJ2-3; the TRBD2 assignment by TCRdb is unverifiable without DNA. This CDR3 is built from 16 residues. Germline CDR1 and CDR2: SNHLY and FYNNEI. The CDR3 region is CASTPFGGGVADTQYF.

V is TRBV7-2 and J is TRBJ2-1; the TRBD2 assignment by TCRdb is unverifiable without DNA. The germline CDR1 and CDR2 sequences are SGHTA and FQGNSA. The CDR3 extends over 15 amino acids. The CDR3 loop reads CASSLVLAGGNEQFF.

This rearrangement joins TRBV20-1 to TRBJ1-5; no DNA is available, so the TRBD1 call from TCRdb remains unchecked. The CDR3 extends over 15 amino acids. Germline V gene lookup returns CDR1 DFQATT and CDR2 SNEGSKA (reference sequence). The CDR3 reads CSARDPGQGVQPQHF.

The CDR3 protein is CATSDFTTGTGGGYSNQPQHF. The rearrangement joins TRBV24-1 to TRBJ1-5; TCRdb selects TRBD1, and the lack of DNA leaves this call unchecked. Germline values: CDR1 KGHDR, CDR2 SFDVKD. The CDR3 is 21 residues long.

The chain couples TRBV9 to TRBJ2-1; TCRdb lists TRBD1, though no DNA is available to test this call. Per germline, CDR1 SGDLS and CDR2 YYNGEE. The CDR3 length is 15 residues. Here the CDR3 reads CASNAGTTFYNEQFF.

The V call is TRBV7-6, the J call TRBJ2-3; the TCRdb call, TRBD1, lacks DNA for checking. Germline CDR1 and CDR2: SGHVS and FNYEAQ. The CDR3 sequence is 16 residues long. The CDR3 reads CASSRPGTGVSDTQYF. Supplemented by reference TRBV7-6 and TRBJ2-3, the full variable domain reads GAGVSQSPRYKVTKRGQDVALRCDPISGHVSLYWYRQALGQGPEFLTYFNYEAQQDKSGLPNDRFSAERPEGSISTLTIQRTEQRDSAMYRCASSRPGTGVSDTQYFGPGTRLTVL.

This chain uses TRBV14 with TRBJ2-7; the D call of TRBD2 rests on TCRdb alone, since no DNA is present to check it. From germline, CDR1 is SGHDN and CDR2 FVKESK. The CDR3 covers 15 residues. The chain's CDR3 is CASSLSGGDSYEQYF. Full variable domain (outside the CDR3, taken from reference TRBV14 and TRBJ2-7): EAGVTQFPSHSVIEKGQTVTLRCDPISGHDNLYWYRRVMGKEIKFLLHFVKESKQDESGMPNNRFLAERTGGTYSTLKVQPAELEDSGVYFCASSLSGGDSYEQYFGPGTRLTVT.

The chain carries TRBV6-4 and TRBJ1-5; the TRBD1 assignment by TCRdb is unverifiable without DNA. Germline-derived CDR1 and CDR2 are MRHNA and SNTAGT. The CDR3 is made up of 19 amino acids. CDR3 protein: CASSDWTGIHCRKNQPQHF.